A selection of T cell receptor beta chains follows, all from one sample in a study of monozygotic twins with inflammatory bowel disease. One entry per CDR3 protein, without DNA, is what TCRdb gives after re-calling the 5' RACE reads. Recorded here are about 150,000 distinct CDR3 sequences; the top ten clones represent over 1%. Sequencing was carried out using blood. These receptors were taken from a human donor with ulcerative colitis or Crohn's disease, or a healthy co-twin of an affected twin (not recorded which). CDR3s include the opening cysteine and the closing phenylalanine or tryptophan. The order of the fields is J gene, V gene, CDR3 length, CDR3 protein.

TRBJ1-2 | TRBV5-6 | 14 | CASSLNRARYGYTF
TRBJ2-7 | TRBV18 | 16 | CASSPRREGHINEQYF
TRBJ1-5 | TRBV9 | 14 | CASSHGQGNQPQHF
TRBJ2-5 | TRBV3-1 | 14 | CASSQVRDQETQYF
TRBJ2-1 | TRBV5-5 | 16 | CASSFGTSGNYNEQFF
TRBJ1-1 | TRBV7-8 | 16 | CASSLVQARVNTEAFF
TRBJ2-1 | TRBV10-3 | 16 | CAISRGAGDIGNEQFF
TRBJ1-3 | TRBV7-2 | 15 | CASSVAAGAGNTIDF
TRBJ1-5 | TRBV12-3/TRBV12-4 | 17 | CASSLDGTGGAYQPQHF
TRBJ2-1 | TRBV7-3 | 17 | CASSLWSGGQTYNEQFF
TRBJ2-6 | TRBV29-1 | 16 | CSVHQDWGPGANVLTF
TRBJ1-1 | TRBV12-3/TRBV12-4 | 13 | CASSLQQGTEAFF
TRBJ1-5 | TRBV19 | 14 | CASSEAFPNQPQHF
TRBJ2-3 | TRBV29-1 | 14 | CSVDRLADTDMQYF
TRBJ1-2 | TRBV20-1 | 12 | CSAPKGQYGYTF
TRBJ2-7 | TRBV29-1 | 16 | CSVEATRGSGSYEQYF
TRBJ2-1 | TRBV20-1 | 15 | CSASGWREGRHEQFF
TRBJ2-7 | TRBV20-1 | 14 | CSARVSKLAGGLSF
TRBJ2-7 | TRBV6-5 | 16 | CASSYSGALTLYEQYF
TRBJ2-5 | TRBV20-1 | 14 | CSASGTGGVETQYF
TRBJ2-3 | TRBV10-3 | 15 | CAITGTSGSADTQYF
TRBJ1-5 | TRBV2 | 15 | CASSKSGQKNQPQHF
TRBJ2-1 | TRBV4-1 | 15 | CASRGGRAPYNEQFF
TRBJ1-2 | TRBV5-1 | 14 | CASSSGAGDYGYTF
TRBJ1-6 | TRBV6-5 | 17 | CASSHVVTGTGNSPLHF
TRBJ2-1 | TRBV12-3/TRBV12-4 | 15 | CASSLQGPGYNEQFF
TRBJ1-1 | TRBV6-1 | 15 | CASTRFGGRDTEAFF
TRBJ2-1 | TRBV14 | 14 | CASSQGDARSEQFF
TRBJ2-1 | TRBV20-1 | 16 | CSARGSPALGGDEQFF
TRBJ1-6 | TRBV11-2 | 15 | CASSLVTQYNSPLHF
TRBJ2-7 | TRBV10-2 | 13 | CASRSGGAYEQYF
TRBJ1-2 | TRBV5-1 | 15 | CASSLITGGTYGYTF
TRBJ1-5 | TRBV12-3/TRBV12-4 | 15 | CASSLTDYSNQPQHF
TRBJ2-3 | TRBV5-1 | 17 | CASSPSGLAGGLDTQYF
TRBJ1-2 | TRBV29-1 | 11 | CSARTGSGYTF
TRBJ2-1 | TRBV12-3/TRBV12-4 | 15 | CASRGGRASRNEQFF
TRBJ2-7 | TRBV7-8 | 16 | CASSSGGDRFSYEQYF
TRBJ2-5 | TRBV28 | 14 | CASSLTALQETQYF
TRBJ1-2 | TRBV12-3/TRBV12-4 | 16 | CASTLSGVGANYGYTF
TRBJ2-7 | TRBV19 | 15 | CASSMGLARIYEQYF
TRBJ2-7 | TRBV28 | 12 | CASRSAGREQYF
TRBJ2-1 | TRBV10-3 | 19 | CAVSESTSGRFSPVGEQFF
TRBJ2-1 | TRBV7-9 | 17 | CASSLEERELAYNEQFF
TRBJ2-1 | TRBV5-6 | 13 | CASSPYPGDEQFF
TRBJ2-7 | TRBV28 | 15 | CASSPTGSFSYEQYF
TRBJ1-1 | TRBV5-1 | 13 | CASSLFRNTEAFF
TRBJ2-4 | TRBV15 | 14 | CATRAGTGGVIQYF
TRBJ1-1 | TRBV18 | 15 | CASSPYRNPNTEAFF
TRBJ1-1 | TRBV11-2 | 15 | CASSLMGGANTEAFF
TRBJ1-2 | TRBV5-1 | 13 | CASSTGTTYGYTF
TRBJ1-5 | TRBV12-3/TRBV12-4 | 14 | CASSPAGLNQPQHF